The clone carrying this TCR beta chain occurred once. What it binds is not known. Primers: 60 Vbeta forward and 13 Jbeta reverse. Sequencing used immunoSEQ multiplex PCR; TCRdb keeps in-frame clones, though not all of them. The table records approximately 100,000 clones, roughly 80% of them present only once. These data come from a study of cytomegalovirus exposure and HLA in healthy donors. Study observations and caveats: Common viral pathogens were later found to be apparently linked to several of the most significant clusters. Evidence from a later analysis indicated that most CMV-associated TCR beta chains looked HLA-restricted. An assumption of roughly uniform sequencing depth across donors underlay the presence/absence analyses. Most TCR sequences proved rare, with some public TCRs found in many donors.

The CDR3 has 15 amino acids. The V end was cut by 2 bases, the J end by 4 bases, with 14 bases between. Germline lookup yields CDR1 SGHVS and CDR2 FNYEAQ. Sequencing was done on a sample of PBMCs. The chain has TRBV7-6 and TRBJ2-5; D not certain. This clonotype was obtained from a man aged 55 to 69 in good health and CMV-seropositive. CDR3 residues: CASSLRAGSGETQYF. DNA of the CDR3: TGTGCCAGCAGCTTACGCGCAGGCTCAGGAGAGACCCAGTACTTC. Looking up the rest from reference TRBV7-6 and TRBJ2-5 gives the full variable domain: GAGVSQSPRYKVTKRGQDVALRCDPISGHVSLYWYRQALGQGPEFLTYFNYEAQQDKSGLPNDRFSAERPEGSISTLTIQRTEQRDSAMYRCASSLRAGSGETQYFGPGTRLLVL.